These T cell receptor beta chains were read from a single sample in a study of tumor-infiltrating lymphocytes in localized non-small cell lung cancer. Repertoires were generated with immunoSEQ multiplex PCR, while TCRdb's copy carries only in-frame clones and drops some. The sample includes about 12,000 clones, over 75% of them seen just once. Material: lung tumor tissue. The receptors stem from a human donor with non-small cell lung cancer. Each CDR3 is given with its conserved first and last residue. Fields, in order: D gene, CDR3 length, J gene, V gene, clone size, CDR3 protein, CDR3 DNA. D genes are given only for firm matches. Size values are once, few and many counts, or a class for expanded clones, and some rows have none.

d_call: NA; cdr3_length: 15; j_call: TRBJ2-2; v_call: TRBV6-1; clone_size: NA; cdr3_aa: CASRTDRSPTGELFF; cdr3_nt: TGTGCCAGCAGAACCGACAGGTCGCCCACCGGGGAGCTGTTTTTT
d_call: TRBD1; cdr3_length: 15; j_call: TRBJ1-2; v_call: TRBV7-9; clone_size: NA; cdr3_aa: CASSHPTGVLYGYTF; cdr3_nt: TGTGCCAGCAGCCATCCCACAGGGGTCCTCTATGGCTACACCTTC
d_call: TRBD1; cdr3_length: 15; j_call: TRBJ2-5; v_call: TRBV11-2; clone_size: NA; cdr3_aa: CASSLGQGLRETQYF; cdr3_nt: TGTGCCAGCAGCTTAGGACAGGGCCTCCGGGAGACCCAGTACTTC
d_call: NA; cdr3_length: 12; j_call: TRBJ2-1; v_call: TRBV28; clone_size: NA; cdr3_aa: CASSLLHNEQFF; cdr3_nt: TGTGCCAGCAGTTTATTACACAATGAGCAGTTCTTC
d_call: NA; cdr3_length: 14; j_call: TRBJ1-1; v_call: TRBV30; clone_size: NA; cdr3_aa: CAWSVWGATTEAFF; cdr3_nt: TGTGCCTGGAGTGTATGGGGAGCGACCACTGAAGCTTTCTTT
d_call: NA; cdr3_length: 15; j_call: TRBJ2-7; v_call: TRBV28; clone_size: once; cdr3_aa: CASSPPQGSTYEQYF; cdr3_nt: TGTGCCAGCAGTCCGCCGCAGGGGTCAACCTACGAGCAGTACTTC
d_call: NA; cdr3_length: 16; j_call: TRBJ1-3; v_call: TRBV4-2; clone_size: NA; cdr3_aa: CASSPWPRGSGNTIYF; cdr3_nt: TGTGCCAGCAGCCCCTGGCCACGAGGCTCTGGAAACACCATATATTTT
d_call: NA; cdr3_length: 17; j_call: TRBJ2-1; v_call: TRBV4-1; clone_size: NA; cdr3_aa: CASSQDSILYSYNEQFF; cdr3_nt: TGCGCCAGCAGCCAAGACTCGATTCTTTACTCCTACAATGAGCAGTTCTTC
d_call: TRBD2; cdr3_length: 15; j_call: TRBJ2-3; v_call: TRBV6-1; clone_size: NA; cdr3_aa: CASSDVAGEVDTQYF; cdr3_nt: TGTGCCAGCAGTGATGTAGCGGGAGAGGTAGATACGCAGTATTTT
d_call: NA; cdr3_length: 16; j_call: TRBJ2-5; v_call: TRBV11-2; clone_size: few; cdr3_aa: CASSPRGGSGRETQYF; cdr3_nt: TGTGCCAGCAGCCCGAGAGGGGGTAGCGGACGAGAGACCCAGTACTTC
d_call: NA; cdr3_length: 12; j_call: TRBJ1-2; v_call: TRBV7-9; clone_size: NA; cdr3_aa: CASTMDNYGYTF; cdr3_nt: TGTGCCAGCACCATGGACAACTATGGCTACACCTTC
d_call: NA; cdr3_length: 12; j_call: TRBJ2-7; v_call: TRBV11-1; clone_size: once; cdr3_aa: CASRDTFGEQYF; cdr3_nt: TGTGCCAGCAGGGACACCTTTGGAGAGCAGTACTTC
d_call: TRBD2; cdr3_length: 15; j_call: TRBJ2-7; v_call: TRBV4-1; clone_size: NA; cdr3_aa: CASSQGRTSAYEQYF; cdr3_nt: TGCGCCAGCAGCCAAGGGAGGACTAGCGCCTACGAGCAGTACTTC
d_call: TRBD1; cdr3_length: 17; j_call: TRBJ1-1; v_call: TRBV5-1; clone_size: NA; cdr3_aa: CASSLQGAFFMNTEAFF; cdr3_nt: TGCGCCAGCAGCCTTCAGGGGGCTTTTTTCATGAACACTGAAGCTTTCTTT
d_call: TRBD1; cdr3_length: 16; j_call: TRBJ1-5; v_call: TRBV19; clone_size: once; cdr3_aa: CASSNPGQGSNQPQHF; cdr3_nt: TGTGCCAGTAGTAACCCGGGACAGGGAAGCAATCAGCCCCAGCATTTT
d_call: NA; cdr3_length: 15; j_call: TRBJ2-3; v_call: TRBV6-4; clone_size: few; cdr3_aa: CASSFGAGGTDTQYF; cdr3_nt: TGTGCCAGCAGTTTTGGGGCAGGTGGCACAGATACGCAGTATTTT
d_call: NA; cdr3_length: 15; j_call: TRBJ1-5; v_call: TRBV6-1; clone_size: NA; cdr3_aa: CASTGQTNSNQPQHF; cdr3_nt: TGTGCCAGCACCGGACAGACAAATAGCAATCAGCCCCAGCATTTT
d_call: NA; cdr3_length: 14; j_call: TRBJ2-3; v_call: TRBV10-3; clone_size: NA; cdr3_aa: CATQGGGHTDTQYF; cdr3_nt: TGTGCCACCCAAGGAGGGGGCCACACAGATACGCAGTATTTT
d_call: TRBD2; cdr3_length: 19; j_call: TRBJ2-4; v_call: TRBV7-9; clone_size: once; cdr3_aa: CASSSASGRSTQMGNIQYF; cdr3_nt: TGTGCCAGCAGCTCCGCTAGCGGGAGGTCTACCCAAATGGGAAACATTCAGTACTTC
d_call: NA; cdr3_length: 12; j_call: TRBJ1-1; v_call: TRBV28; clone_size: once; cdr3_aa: CASSLVNTEAFF; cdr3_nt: TGTGCCAGCTCCCTAGTTAACACTGAAGCTTTCTTT
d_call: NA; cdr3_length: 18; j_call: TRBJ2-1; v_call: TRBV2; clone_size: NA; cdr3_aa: CASSESPFGLEAYNEQFF; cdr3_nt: TGTGCCAGCAGTGAAAGCCCTTTTGGGCTAGAAGCTTACAATGAGCAGTTCTTC
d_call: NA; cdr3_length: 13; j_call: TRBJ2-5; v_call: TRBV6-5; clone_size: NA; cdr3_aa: CASRAGGAETQYF; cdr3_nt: TGTGCCAGCAGAGCCGGAGGGGCAGAGACCCAGTACTTC
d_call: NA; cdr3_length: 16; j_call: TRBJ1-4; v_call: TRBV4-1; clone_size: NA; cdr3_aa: CASSQAARTTNEKLFF; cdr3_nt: TGCGCCAGCAGCCAAGCGGCGCGTACGACTAATGAAAAACTGTTTTTT
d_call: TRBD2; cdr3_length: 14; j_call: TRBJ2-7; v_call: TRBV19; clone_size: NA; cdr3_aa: CASSKRDYSYEQYF; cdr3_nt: TGTGCCAGTAGTAAAAGGGACTACTCCTACGAGCAGTACTTC
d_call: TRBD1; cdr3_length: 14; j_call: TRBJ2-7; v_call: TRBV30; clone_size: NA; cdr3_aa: CAWSRQGVLDEQYF; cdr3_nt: TGTGCCTGGAGTCGACAGGGGGTTCTGGACGAGCAGTACTTC
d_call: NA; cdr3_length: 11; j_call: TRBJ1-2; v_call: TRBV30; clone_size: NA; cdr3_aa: CAWRQTYGYTF; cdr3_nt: TGTGCCTGGAGACAGACCTATGGCTACACCTTC
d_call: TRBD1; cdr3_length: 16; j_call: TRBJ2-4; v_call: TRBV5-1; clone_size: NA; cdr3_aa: CASSLGGQGAKNIQYF; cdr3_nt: TGCGCCAGCAGCTTGGGGGGACAGGGAGCCAAAAACATTCAGTACTTC
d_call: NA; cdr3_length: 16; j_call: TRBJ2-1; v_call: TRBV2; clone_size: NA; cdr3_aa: CASRSEGIFSYNEQFF; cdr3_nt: TGTGCCAGCCGTAGCGAAGGGATTTTCTCCTACAATGAGCAGTTCTTC
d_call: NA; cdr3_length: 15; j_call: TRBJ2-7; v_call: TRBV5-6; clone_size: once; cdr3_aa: CASSLPGASSYEQYF; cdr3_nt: TGTGCCAGCAGCTTGCCAGGGGCCAGCTCCTACGAGCAGTACTTC
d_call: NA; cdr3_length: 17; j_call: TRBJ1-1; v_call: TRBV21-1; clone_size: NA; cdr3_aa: CASSDRDRKRRDTEAFF; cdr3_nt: TGTGCCAGCAGCGACCGGGACAGGAAGAGGAGGGACACTGAAGCTTTCTTT
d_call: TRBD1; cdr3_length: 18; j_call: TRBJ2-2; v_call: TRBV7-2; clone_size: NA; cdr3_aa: CASSSPLRDRTNTGELFF; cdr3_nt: TGTGCCAGCAGCTCCCCGCTGCGGGACAGGACGAACACCGGGGAGCTGTTTTTT
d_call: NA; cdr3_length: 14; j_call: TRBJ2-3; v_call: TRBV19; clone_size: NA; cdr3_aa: CASSIDYSTDTQYF; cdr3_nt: TGTGCCAGTAGTATAGACTATAGCACAGATACGCAGTATTTT
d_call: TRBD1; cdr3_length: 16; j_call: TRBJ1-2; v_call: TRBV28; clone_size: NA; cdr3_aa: CASSLVGGQGTGGYTF; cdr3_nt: TGTGCCAGCAGTTTAGTTGGGGGACAGGGGACGGGCGGCTACACCTTC
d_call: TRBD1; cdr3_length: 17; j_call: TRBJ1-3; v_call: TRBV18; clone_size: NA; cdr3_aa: CASSPLADRGSGNTIYF; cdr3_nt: TGTGCCAGCTCACCATTAGCGGACAGGGGCTCTGGAAACACCATATATTTT
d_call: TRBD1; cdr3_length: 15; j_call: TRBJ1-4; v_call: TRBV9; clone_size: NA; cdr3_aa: CASSPGGQSNEKLFF; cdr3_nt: TGTGCCAGCAGCCCGGGGGGACAGTCTAATGAAAAACTGTTTTTT
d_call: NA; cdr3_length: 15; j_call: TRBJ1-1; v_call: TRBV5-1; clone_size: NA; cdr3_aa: CASSFDGDGNTEAFF; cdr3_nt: TGCGCCAGCAGCTTCGACGGGGACGGGAACACTGAAGCTTTCTTT
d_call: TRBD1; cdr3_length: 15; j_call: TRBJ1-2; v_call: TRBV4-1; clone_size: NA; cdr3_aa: CASSRRTGGEYGYTF; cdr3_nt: TGCGCCAGCAGCCGTCGGACAGGGGGTGAATATGGCTACACCTTC
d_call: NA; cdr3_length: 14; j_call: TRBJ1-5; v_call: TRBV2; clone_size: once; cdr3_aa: CASSRNREHQPQHF; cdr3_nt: TGTGCCAGCAGTCGGAACAGGGAGCATCAGCCCCAGCATTTT
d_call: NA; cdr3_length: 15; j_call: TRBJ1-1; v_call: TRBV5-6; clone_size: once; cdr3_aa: CASSLQNRMNTEAFF; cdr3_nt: TGTGCCAGCAGCTTGCAAAACAGAATGAACACTGAAGCTTTCTTT
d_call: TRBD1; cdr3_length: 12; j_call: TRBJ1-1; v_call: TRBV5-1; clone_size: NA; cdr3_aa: CASSLQGPEAFF; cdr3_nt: TGCGCCAGCAGCTTACAGGGGCCTGAAGCTTTCTTT
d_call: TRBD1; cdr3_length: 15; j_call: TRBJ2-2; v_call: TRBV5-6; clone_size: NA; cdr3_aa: CASSGGTGSTGELFF; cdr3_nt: TGTGCCAGCAGCGGGGGGACAGGGAGCACCGGGGAGCTGTTTTTT
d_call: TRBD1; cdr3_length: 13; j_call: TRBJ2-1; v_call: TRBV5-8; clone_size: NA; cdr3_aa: CASTSRGQEEQFF; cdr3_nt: TGTGCCAGCACCTCCCGTGGACAGGAGGAGCAGTTCTTC
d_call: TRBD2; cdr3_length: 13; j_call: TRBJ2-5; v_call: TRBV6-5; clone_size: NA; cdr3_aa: CASRGGGRETQYF; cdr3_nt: TGTGCCAGCAGGGGCGGGGGGCGCGAGACCCAGTACTTC
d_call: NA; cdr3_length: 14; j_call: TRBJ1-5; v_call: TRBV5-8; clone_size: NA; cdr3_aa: CASSAGFRSQPQHF; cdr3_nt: TGTGCCAGCAGCGCAGGGTTTAGGAGTCAGCCCCAGCATTTT
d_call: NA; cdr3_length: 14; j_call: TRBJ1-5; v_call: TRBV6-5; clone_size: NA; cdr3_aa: CASSYAGPDQPQHF; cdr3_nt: TGTGCCAGCAGTTACGCCGGCCCGGATCAGCCCCAGCATTTT
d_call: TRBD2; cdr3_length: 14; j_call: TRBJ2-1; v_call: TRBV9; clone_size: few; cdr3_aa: CASSLSGGVNEQFF; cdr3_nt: TGTGCCAGCAGCCTATCGGGAGGAGTCAATGAGCAGTTCTTC
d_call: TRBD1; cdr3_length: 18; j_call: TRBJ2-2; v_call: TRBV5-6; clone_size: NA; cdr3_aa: CASSLARGRVSSTGELFF; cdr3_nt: TGTGCCAGCAGCTTGGCCAGGGGGCGTGTGTCGAGCACCGGGGAGCTGTTTTTT
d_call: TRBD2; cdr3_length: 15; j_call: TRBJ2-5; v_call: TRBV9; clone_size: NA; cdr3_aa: CASGPWGGVVETQYF; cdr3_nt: TGTGCCAGTGGTCCGTGGGGGGGTGTGGTTGAGACCCAGTACTTC
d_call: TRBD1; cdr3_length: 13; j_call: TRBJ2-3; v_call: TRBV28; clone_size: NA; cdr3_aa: CASRGTVTDTQYF; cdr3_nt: TGTGCCAGCAGGGGGACAGTAACAGATACGCAGTATTTT
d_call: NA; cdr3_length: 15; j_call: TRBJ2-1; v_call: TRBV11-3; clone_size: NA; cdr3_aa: CASSLRSGYDNEQFF; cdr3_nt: TGTGCCAGCAGCTTAAGAAGCGGGTATGACAATGAGCAGTTCTTC
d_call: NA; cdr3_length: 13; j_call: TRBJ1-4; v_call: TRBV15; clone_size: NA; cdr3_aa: CATAEGLDEKLFF; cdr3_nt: TGTGCCACCGCCGAGGGGTTAGATGAAAAACTGTTTTTT
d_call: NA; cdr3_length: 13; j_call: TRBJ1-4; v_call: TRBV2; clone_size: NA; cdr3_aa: CASMRDHNEKLFF; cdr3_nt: TGTGCCAGCATGCGGGACCATAATGAAAAACTGTTTTTT
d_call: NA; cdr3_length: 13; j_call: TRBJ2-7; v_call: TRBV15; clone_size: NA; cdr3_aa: CATSLPDSYEQYF; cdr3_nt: TGTGCCACCAGCCTTCCGGACAGCTACGAGCAGTACTTC
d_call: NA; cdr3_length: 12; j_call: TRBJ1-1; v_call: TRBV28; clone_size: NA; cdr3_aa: CASSLGRREAFF; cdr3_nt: TGTGCCAGCAGTTTGGGTAGACGGGAAGCTTTCTTT